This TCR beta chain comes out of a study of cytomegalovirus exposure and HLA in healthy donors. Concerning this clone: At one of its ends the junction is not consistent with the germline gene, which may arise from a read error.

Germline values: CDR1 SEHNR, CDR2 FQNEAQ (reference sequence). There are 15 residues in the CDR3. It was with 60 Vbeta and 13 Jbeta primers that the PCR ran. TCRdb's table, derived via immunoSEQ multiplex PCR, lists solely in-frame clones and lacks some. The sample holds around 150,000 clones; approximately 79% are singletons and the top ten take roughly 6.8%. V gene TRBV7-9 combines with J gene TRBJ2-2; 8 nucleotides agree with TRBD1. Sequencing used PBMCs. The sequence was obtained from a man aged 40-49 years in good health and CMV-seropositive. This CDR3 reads CSSSRGTGRTGELFF. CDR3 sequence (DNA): TGTTCCAGCAGCCGAGGGACAGGACGCACCGGGGAGCTGTTTTTT. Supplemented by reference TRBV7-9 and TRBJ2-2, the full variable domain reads DTGVSQNPRHKITKRGQNVTFRCDPISEHNRLYWYRQTLGQGPEFLTYFQNEAQLEKSRLLSDRFSAERPKGSFSTLEIQRTEQGDSAMYLCSSSRGTGRTGELFFGEGSRLTVL.